This T cell receptor (beta chain) was sequenced for a study of T-cell memory formation after mild COVID-19. In TCRdb, the 5' RACE reads were re-called with MiXCR into one record per CDR3 protein. Among over 500,000 distinct CDR3 sequences listed, 17% were seen once. Germline CDR1 reads LGHNT; CDR2 reads FRNRAP. Trimming pared 6 bases from V and 3 bases from J, leaving 17 bases between. This CDR3 has 15 residues. The sequence came from an adult woman who had mild COVID-19 (a few samples of this study predate the infection). Cell type and time point are not known. Sequenced: PBMCs or a T cell subset sorted from them (not recorded which). The rearrangement links TRBV12-5 to TRBJ2-5; D ambiguous. The CDR3 nucleotides are TGTGCTAGTGGACCCGGCGTTCGGGTCGAAGAGACCCAGTACTTC. Translation gives CASGPGVRVEETQYF.